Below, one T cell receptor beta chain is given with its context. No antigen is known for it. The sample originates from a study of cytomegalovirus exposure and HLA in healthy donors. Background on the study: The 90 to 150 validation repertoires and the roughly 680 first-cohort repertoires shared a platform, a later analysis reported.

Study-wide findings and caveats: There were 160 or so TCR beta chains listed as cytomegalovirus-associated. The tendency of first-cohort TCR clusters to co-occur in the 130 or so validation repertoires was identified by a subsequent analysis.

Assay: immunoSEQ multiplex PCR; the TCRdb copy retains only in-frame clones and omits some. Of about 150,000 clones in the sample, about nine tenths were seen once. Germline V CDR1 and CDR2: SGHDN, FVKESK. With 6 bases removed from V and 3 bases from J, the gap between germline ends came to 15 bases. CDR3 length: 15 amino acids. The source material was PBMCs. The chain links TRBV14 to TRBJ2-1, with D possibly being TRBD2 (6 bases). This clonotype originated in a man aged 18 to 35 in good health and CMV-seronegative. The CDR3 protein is CASRNLGGDYNEQFF. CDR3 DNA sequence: TGTGCCAGCAGAAATCTTGGAGGGGACTACAATGAGCAGTTCTTC. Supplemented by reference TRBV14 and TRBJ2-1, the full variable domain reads EAGVTQFPSHSVIEKGQTVTLRCDPISGHDNLYWYRRVMGKEIKFLLHFVKESKQDESGMPNNRFLAERTGGTYSTLKVQPAELEDSGVYFCASRNLGGDYNEQFFGPGTRLTVL.